Sequencing of this TCR beta chain was carried out in a study of Ad26.COV2.S vaccination and SARS-CoV-2 variants. This CDR3 contains 14 residues. V shed 6 bases and J 3 bases; nucleotides not matched to a gene: 4. Germline-derived CDR1 and CDR2 are MNHEY and SMNVEV (reference sequence). Study observations and caveats: Measurement of non-spike TCR breadth gave similar results in vaccine and placebo recipients. Placebo recipients trailed vaccine recipients in spike-specific TCR breadth.

This clone was recorded only once. Its antigen is as yet unknown. Here immunoSEQ multiplex PCR was the method, and the copy in TCRdb shows in-frame clones only, minus some. Altogether about 350,000 clones are present, 80% to 90% being singletons, with the ten largest covering roughly 5%. As for treatment: about 20 received Ad26.COV2.S at low or high dose, single or two shots; 5 received placebo; per-sample allocation not given. Samples were taken on day 63 after the first vaccine or placebo injection. Vaccination used an Ad26 vector expressing Wuhan-strain SARS-CoV-2 spike. The chain uses TRBV27 and TRBJ2-2; 7 bases agree with TRBD1. Sequenced material: peripheral blood, taken in a trial of Ad26.COV2.S vaccine versus placebo. The TCR originated in a person between 18 and 59 years old who received the Ad26.COV2.S COVID-19 vaccine or a placebo. CDR3 sequence (DNA): TGTGCCAGCAGAAGGGACAGCTACACCGGGGAGCTGTTTTTT. Amino acid sequence: CASRRDSYTGELFF.